This T cell receptor (beta chain) came from a study of Graves' ophthalmopathy and Graves' hyperthyroidism. Study-wide results and caveats: Ophthalmopathy progression was predicted by the model at around 70% sensitivity and about 74% specificity.

Investigators amplified TCR beta CDR3 regions from RNA transcripts. The first round was an RT-PCR with HTBI primers, and the second round was a multiplex PCR. MiXCR, applied by TCRdb to the multiplex PCR reads, yields one record per CDR3 protein. The sample carries over a million distinct CDR3 sequences, 35% to 45% recorded once. This clonotype was found a few times. The antigen is undetermined. This TCR was sampled from an adult man with Graves' hyperthyroidism. Sequenced material: peripheral blood or thyroid tissue (not recorded which).

CDR3 nucleotides: TGCAGTGCTAGAGATTACAGGGACGGTGATCAGCCCCAGCATTTT. Its protein is CSARDYRDGDQPQHF. This chain joins TRBV20-1 and TRBJ1-5; maybe TRBD1 (6 bases). V lost 0 bases, J lost 5 bases, and 14 bases lay in between. In germline, CDR1 is DFQATT, CDR2 SNEGSKA (reference sequence). This CDR3 is 15 amino acids long.